The clone carrying this T cell receptor (beta chain) has just one count. Antigen unknown. CDR1 SGHVS and CDR2 FQNEAQ come from the germline V gene. V was clipped by 2 bases and J by 0 bases, with 13 bases between them. The CDR3 runs 16 residues. The sample is drawn from a study of cytomegalovirus exposure and HLA in healthy donors. Study-wide points: Donors belonging to an Asian-associated ancestry cluster reportedly showed fewer N-insertions in productive TCRs than the approximately 670-donor mean, according to what a later analysis found.

Everyone who donated was a healthy bone marrow donor. Both 60 Vbeta primers and 13 Jbeta primers went into the PCR. The table came from immunoSEQ multiplex PCR; TCRdb's copy has only in-frame clones and leaves some out. Of 74,000 or so clones in the sample, roughly 80% were seen once. Sequencing used PBMCs. This sequence was found in a woman between 40 and 50 years old in good health and CMV-seropositive. The V and J genes are TRBV7-8 and TRBJ1-2; D not resolved. CDR3 DNA sequence: TGTGCCAGCAGCTTAACTCCGGGAGGGACTAACTATGGCTACACCTTC. As protein: CASSLTPGGTNYGYTF.